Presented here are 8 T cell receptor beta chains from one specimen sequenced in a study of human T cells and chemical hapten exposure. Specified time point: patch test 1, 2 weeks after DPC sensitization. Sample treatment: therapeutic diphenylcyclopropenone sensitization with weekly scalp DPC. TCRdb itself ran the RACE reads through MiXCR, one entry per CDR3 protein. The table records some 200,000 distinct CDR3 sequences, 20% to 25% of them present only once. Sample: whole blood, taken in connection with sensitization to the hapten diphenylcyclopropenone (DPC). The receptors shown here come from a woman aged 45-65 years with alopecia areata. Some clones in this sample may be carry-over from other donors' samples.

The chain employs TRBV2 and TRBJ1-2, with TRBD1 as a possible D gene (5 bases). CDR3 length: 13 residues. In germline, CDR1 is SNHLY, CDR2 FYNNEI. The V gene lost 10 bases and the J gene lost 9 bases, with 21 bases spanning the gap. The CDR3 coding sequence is TGTGCCACCGAACCCCTCCAGGGATGGAGCTACACCTTC. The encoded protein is CATEPLQGWSYTF.

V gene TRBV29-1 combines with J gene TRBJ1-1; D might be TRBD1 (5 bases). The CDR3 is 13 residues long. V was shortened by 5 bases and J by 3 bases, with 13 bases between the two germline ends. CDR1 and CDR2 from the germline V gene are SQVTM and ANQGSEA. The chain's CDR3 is CSVRMMGDTEAFF. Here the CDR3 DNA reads TGCAGCGTTCGGATGATGGGGGACACTGAAGCTTTCTTT.

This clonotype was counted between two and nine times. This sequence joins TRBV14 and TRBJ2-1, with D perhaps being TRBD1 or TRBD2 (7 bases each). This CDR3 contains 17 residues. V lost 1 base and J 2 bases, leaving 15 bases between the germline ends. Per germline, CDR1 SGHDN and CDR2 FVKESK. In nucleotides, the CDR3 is TGTGCCAGCAGCCAAGTCCTTGGGAGGGGGCCCTACAATGAGCAGTTCTTC. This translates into CASSQVLGRGPYNEQFF.

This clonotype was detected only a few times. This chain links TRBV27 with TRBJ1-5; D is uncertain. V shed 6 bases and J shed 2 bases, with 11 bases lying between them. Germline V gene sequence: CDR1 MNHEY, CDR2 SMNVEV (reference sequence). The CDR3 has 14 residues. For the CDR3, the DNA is TGTGCCAGCAGCCTGATTCGGGGCAATCAGCCCCAGCATTTT. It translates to CASSLIRGNQPQHF.

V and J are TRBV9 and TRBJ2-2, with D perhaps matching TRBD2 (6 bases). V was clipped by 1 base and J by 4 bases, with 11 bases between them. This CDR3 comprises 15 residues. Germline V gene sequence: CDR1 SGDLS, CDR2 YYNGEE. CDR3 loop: CASSVTSLLTGELFF. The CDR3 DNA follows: TGTGCCAGCAGCGTAACTAGCTTACTCACCGGGGAGCTGTTTTTT. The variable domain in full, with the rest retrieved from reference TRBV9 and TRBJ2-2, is DSGVTQTPKHLITATGQRVTLRCSPRSGDLSVYWYQQSLDQGLQFLIQYYNGEERAKGNILERFSAQQFPDLHSELNLSSLELGDSALYFCASSVTSLLTGELFFGEGSRLTVL.

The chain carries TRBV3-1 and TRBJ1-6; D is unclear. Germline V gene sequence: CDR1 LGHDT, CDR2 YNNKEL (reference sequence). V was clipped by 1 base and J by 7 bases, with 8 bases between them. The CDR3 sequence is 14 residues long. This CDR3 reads CASSQAIGNSPLHF. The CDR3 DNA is TGTGCCAGCAGCCAAGCAATCGGAAATTCACCCCTCCACTTT.

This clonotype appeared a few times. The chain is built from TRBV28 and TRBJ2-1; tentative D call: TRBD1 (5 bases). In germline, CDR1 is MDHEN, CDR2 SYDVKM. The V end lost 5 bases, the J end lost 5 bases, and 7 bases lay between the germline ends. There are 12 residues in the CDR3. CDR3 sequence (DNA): TGTGCCAGCAGTGACAGAAACAATGAGCAGTTCTTC. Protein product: CASSDRNNEQFF.

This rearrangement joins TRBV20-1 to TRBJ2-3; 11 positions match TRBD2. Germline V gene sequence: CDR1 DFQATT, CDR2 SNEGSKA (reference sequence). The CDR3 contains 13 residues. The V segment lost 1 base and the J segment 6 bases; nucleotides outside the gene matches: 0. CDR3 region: CSARASGRDTQYF. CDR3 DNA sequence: TGCAGTGCTAGAGCTAGCGGGAGGGATACGCAGTATTTT.